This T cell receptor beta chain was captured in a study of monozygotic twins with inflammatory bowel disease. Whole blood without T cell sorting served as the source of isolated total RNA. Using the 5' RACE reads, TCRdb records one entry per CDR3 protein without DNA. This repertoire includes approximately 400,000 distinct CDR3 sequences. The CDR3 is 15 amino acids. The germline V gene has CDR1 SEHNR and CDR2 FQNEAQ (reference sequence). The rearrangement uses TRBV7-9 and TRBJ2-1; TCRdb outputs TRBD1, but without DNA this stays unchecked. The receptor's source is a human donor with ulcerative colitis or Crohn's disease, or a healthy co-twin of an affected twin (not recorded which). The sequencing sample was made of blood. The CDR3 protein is CASSLAQGVDNEQFF.